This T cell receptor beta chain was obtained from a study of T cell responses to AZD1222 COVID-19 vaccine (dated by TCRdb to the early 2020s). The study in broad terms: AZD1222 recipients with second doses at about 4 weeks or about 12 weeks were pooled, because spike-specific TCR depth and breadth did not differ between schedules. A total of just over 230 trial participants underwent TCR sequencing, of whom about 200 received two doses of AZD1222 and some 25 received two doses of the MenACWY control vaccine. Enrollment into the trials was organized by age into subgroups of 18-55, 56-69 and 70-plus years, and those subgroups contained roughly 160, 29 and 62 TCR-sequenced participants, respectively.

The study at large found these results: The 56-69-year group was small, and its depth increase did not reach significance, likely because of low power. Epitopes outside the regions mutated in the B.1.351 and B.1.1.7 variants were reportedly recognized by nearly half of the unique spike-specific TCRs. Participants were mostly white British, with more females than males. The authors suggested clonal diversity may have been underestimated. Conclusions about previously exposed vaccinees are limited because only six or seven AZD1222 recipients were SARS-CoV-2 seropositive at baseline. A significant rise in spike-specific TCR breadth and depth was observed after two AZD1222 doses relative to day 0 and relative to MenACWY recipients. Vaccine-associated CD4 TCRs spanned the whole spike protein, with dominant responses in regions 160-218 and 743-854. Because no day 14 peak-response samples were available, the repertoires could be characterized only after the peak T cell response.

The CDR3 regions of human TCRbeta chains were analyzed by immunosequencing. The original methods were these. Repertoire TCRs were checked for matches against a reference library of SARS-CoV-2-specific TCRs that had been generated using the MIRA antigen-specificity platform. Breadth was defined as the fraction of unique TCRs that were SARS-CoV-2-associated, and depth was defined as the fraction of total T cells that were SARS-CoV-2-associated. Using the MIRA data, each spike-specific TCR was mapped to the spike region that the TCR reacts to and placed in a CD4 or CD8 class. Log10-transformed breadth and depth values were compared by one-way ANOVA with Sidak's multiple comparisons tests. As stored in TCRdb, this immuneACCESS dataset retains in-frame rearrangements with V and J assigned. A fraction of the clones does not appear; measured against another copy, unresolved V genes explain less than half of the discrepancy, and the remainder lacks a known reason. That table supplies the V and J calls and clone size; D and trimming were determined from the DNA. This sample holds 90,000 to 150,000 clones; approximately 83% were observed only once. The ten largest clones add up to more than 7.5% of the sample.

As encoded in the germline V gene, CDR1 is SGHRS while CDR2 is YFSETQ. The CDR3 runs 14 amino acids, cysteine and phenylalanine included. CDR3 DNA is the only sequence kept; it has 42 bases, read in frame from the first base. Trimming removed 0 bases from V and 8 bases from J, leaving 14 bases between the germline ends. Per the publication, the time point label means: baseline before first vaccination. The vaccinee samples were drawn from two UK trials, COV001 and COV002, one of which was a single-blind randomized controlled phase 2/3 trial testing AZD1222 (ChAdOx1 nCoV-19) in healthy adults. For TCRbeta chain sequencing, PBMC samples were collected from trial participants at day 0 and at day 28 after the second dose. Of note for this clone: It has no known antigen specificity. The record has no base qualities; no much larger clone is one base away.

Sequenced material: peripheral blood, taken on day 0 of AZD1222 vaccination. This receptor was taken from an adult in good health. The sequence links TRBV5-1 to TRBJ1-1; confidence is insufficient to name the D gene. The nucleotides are TGCGCCAGCAGCTTGGAGTATAAAGGGCGGGAAGCTTTCTTT. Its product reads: CASSLEYKGREAFF.